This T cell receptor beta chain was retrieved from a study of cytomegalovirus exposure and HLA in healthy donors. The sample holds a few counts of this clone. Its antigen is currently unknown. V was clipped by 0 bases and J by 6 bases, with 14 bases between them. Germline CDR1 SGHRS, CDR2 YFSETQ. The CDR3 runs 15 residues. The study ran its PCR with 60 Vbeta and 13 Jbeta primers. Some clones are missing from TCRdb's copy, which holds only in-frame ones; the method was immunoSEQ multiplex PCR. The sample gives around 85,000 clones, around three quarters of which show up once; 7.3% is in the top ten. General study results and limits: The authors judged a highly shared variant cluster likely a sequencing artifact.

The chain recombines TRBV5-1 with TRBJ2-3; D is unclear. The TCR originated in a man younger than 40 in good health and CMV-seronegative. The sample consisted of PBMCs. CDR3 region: CASSLVPSSSDTQYF. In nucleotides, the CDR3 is TGCGCCAGCAGCTTGGTTCCTAGTTCCTCGGATACGCAGTATTTT.